These T cell receptor beta chains were read from a single sample in a study of cytomegalovirus exposure and HLA in healthy donors. Produced via immunoSEQ multiplex PCR; TCRdb's table is partial and in-frame only. The sample contains approximately 120,000 clones, about 15% of which appear only once. Sequenced material: PBMCs. The receptors were sampled from a female donor in good health and CMV-seropositive. Both conserved end residues are part of each CDR3. Each record gives: clone size, J gene, D gene, V gene, CDR3 DNA, CDR3 protein. D genes are given only for firm matches. Some rows mark clone size as missing; the rest say once, few, many or name a class of expanded clone.

abundance: .; j_gene: TRBJ2-7; d_gene: TRBD1; v_gene: TRBV5-1; CDR3nt: TGCGCCAGCAGCCTGGGCATGAACCGGGACAGGGGGTACTTC; CDR3aa: CASSLGMNRDRGYF
abundance: few; j_gene: TRBJ1-2; d_gene: .; v_gene: TRBV28; CDR3nt: TGTGCCAGCAGTTTGAACCCGGCAGGGGCCACCTATGGCTACACCTTC; CDR3aa: CASSLNPAGATYGYTF
abundance: .; j_gene: TRBJ1-2; d_gene: .; v_gene: TRBV5-5; CDR3nt: TGTGCCAGCAGCCCCTCACAGGGTTATGGCTACACCTTC; CDR3aa: CASSPSQGYGYTF
abundance: .; j_gene: TRBJ1-1; d_gene: .; v_gene: TRBV9; CDR3nt: TGTGCCAGCAGCGAGGACGGGGGGGACACTGAAGCTTTCTTT; CDR3aa: CASSEDGGDTEAFF
abundance: .; j_gene: TRBJ1-5; d_gene: TRBD1; v_gene: TRBV4-1; CDR3nt: TGCGCCAGCAGCATCCAGGGGGTCCTGGGGAATCAGCCCCAGCATTTT; CDR3aa: CASSIQGVLGNQPQHF
abundance: .; j_gene: TRBJ2-7; d_gene: .; v_gene: TRBV2; CDR3nt: TGTGCCAGCATCCTCCGGAGATTGGTCAACGAGCAGTACTTC; CDR3aa: CASILRRLVNEQYF
abundance: few; j_gene: TRBJ1-2; d_gene: .; v_gene: TRBV27; CDR3nt: TGTGCCACCCTAAGAGGGTTCCCTAACTATGGCTACACCTTC; CDR3aa: CATLRGFPNYGYTF
abundance: .; j_gene: TRBJ1-2; d_gene: TRBD1; v_gene: TRBV2; CDR3nt: TGTGCCAGCACAGGGACAGGGCTACTCCCGGGCTATGGCTACACCTTC; CDR3aa: CASTGTGLLPGYGYTF
abundance: few; j_gene: TRBJ2-5; d_gene: TRBD2; v_gene: TRBV5-1; CDR3nt: TGCGCCAGCAGCTTGGACAGGAGACTAGCGGGAGGGCCCTCAGAGACCCAGTACTTC; CDR3aa: CASSLDRRLAGGPSETQYF
abundance: .; j_gene: TRBJ2-1; d_gene: .; v_gene: TRBV28; CDR3nt: TGTGCCAGCAGTTTTCGGGTCAATGAGCAGTTCTTC; CDR3aa: CASSFRVNEQFF
abundance: .; j_gene: TRBJ2-5; d_gene: .; v_gene: TRBV5-1; CDR3nt: TGCGCCAGCAGCTGGGGAGGCCAAGAGACCCAGTACTTC; CDR3aa: CASSWGGQETQYF
abundance: few; j_gene: TRBJ2-7; d_gene: .; v_gene: TRBV6-1; CDR3nt: TGTGCCAGCAGTGAAGCAAGAACAACCCTAGGGTACTTC; CDR3aa: CASSEARTTLGYF
abundance: .; j_gene: TRBJ1-1; d_gene: TRBD1; v_gene: TRBV28; CDR3nt: TGTGCCAGCAGTTTCCGACAGGGGCGAGGAGATGCCGAAGCTTTCTTT; CDR3aa: CASSFRQGRGDAEAFF
abundance: few; j_gene: TRBJ2-5; d_gene: TRBD2; v_gene: TRBV4-3; CDR3nt: TGCGCCAGCAGCCAACTAGCGGGGGGGCCTAAGGAGACCCAGTACTTC; CDR3aa: CASSQLAGGPKETQYF
abundance: .; j_gene: TRBJ2-7; d_gene: .; v_gene: TRBV5-1; CDR3nt: TGCGCCAGCAGCTTCTATGGGGAGCAGGACTACGCCTACGAGCAGTACTTC; CDR3aa: CASSFYGEQDYAYEQYF
abundance: few; j_gene: TRBJ2-6; d_gene: .; v_gene: TRBV18; CDR3nt: TGTGCCAGCTCACCAAATTCAGGAAACTCTGGGGCCAACGTCCTGACTTTC; CDR3aa: CASSPNSGNSGANVLTF
abundance: .; j_gene: TRBJ1-1; d_gene: .; v_gene: TRBV5-6; CDR3nt: TGTGCCAGCAGCTCTCGGGTCACTGAAGCTTTCTTT; CDR3aa: CASSSRVTEAFF
abundance: .; j_gene: TRBJ2-7; d_gene: .; v_gene: TRBV27; CDR3nt: TGTGCCAGCAGTTTAATGGACAGCCACTCCTACGAGCAGTACTTC; CDR3aa: CASSLMDSHSYEQYF
abundance: .; j_gene: TRBJ1-3; d_gene: .; v_gene: TRBV10-3; CDR3nt: TGTGCCATCAGTGAGCTAAGAGGGTTAGATGGAAACACCATATATTTT; CDR3aa: CAISELRGLDGNTIYF
abundance: .; j_gene: TRBJ1-5; d_gene: .; v_gene: TRBV12-5; CDR3nt: TGTGCTAGTGGTTTGGTACGCGGCAGGCCAGGGACTATCCCCTTATCGGGCAATCAGCCCCAGCATTTT; CDR3aa: CASGLVRGRPGTIPLSGNQPQHF
abundance: few; j_gene: TRBJ1-2; d_gene: TRBD1; v_gene: TRBV30; CDR3nt: TGTGCCTTGGACAGGGACAACTATGGCTACACCTTC; CDR3aa: CALDRDNYGYTF
abundance: .; j_gene: TRBJ2-7; d_gene: .; v_gene: TRBV21-1; CDR3nt: TGTGCCCGGTGGGACTACTCCTACGAGCAGTACTTC; CDR3aa: CARWDYSYEQYF
abundance: .; j_gene: TRBJ2-1; d_gene: TRBD2; v_gene: TRBV4-2; CDR3nt: TGTGCCAGCAGCCAAGCACAGCGGGAGGATGTGCATGAGCAGTTCTTC; CDR3aa: CASSQAQREDVHEQFF
abundance: few; j_gene: TRBJ2-7; d_gene: .; v_gene: TRBV2; CDR3nt: TGTGCCAGCAGTGCGACAGGTGCCGAGCAGTACTTC; CDR3aa: CASSATGAEQYF
abundance: .; j_gene: TRBJ2-2; d_gene: TRBD1; v_gene: TRBV5-6; CDR3nt: TGTGCCAGCAGCCGGGACAGGGGTTATACTACCGGGGAGCTGTTTTTT; CDR3aa: CASSRDRGYTTGELFF
abundance: .; j_gene: TRBJ1-1; d_gene: .; v_gene: TRBV28; CDR3nt: TGTGCCAGCAGTCTAGCGACAGTCCTCCCCGAAGCTTTCTTT; CDR3aa: CASSLATVLPEAFF
abundance: .; j_gene: TRBJ1-2; d_gene: TRBD1; v_gene: TRBV28; CDR3nt: TGTGCCAGCAGGAGACGAGGGACAGGGGGACCCTACACCTTC; CDR3aa: CASRRRGTGGPYTF
abundance: few; j_gene: TRBJ1-5; d_gene: .; v_gene: TRBV9; CDR3nt: TGTGCCAGCAGCTGGGGGGGCGATCAGCCCCAGCATTTT; CDR3aa: CASSWGGDQPQHF
abundance: .; j_gene: TRBJ1-2; d_gene: TRBD1; v_gene: TRBV6-1; CDR3nt: TGTGCCAGCAGTGTCCGGGACAGGGGACCCCTCGCTAACTATGGCTACACCTTC; CDR3aa: CASSVRDRGPLANYGYTF